The clone carrying this T cell receptor (beta chain) came up once. The data derive from a study of blood T cell repertoires in COVID-19. Recovery among Cohort 3 donors was established by two negative PCRs, clearance, or symptom resolution. Method: immunoSEQ multiplex PCR; TCRdb's copy keeps in-frame clones and lacks some. There are approximately 300,000 clones in the sample; around 90% occur only once, and about 5% lies in the top ten. The germline V gene encodes CDR1 KGHSH and CDR2 LQKENI. V lost 8 bases and J 5 bases, leaving 18 bases between the germline ends. The length of the CDR3 is 14 residues.

The source material was PBMCs or T cells enriched from blood (not recorded which). The chain recombines TRBV18 with TRBJ1-1, with D tentatively TRBD1 (6 bases). The source of this sequence is a man between 60 and 75 years old who had recovered from COVID-19. CDR3 region: CASTGGGRGTEAFF. DNA of the CDR3: TGTGCCAGCACGGGCGGGGGGCGAGGTACTGAAGCTTTCTTT.